This T cell receptor beta chain was identified during a study of Ad26.COV2.S vaccination and SARS-CoV-2 variants. Turning to the study itself: Intramuscularly, Ad26.COV2.S was given either once or twice, 56 days apart. Study-level results: Ad26.COV2.S recipients had broader spike-specific TCRs (P = 0.0014). Comparable non-spike TCR breadth was observed in vaccine and placebo recipients.

Trimming pared 0 bases from V and 7 bases from J, leaving 14 bases between. The germline gives CDR1 SGHDT, CDR2 YYEEEE. The length of the CDR3 is 16 residues. Documented treatment: some 19 received Ad26.COV2.S at low or high dose, single or two shots; about five received placebo; per-sample allocation not given. Collection of samples fell on day 63 after the first vaccine or placebo injection. The table came from immunoSEQ multiplex PCR; TCRdb's copy has only in-frame clones and leaves some out. The sample has 350,000 to 500,000 clones; roughly 87% are singletons. Remarks on this clone: What it recognizes is unknown.

The sequence was collected from a person aged 18-60 years who received the Ad26.COV2.S COVID-19 vaccine or a placebo. The chain recombines TRBV5-6 with TRBJ1-6, with D tentatively TRBD1 (5 bases). The specimen comprised peripheral blood, sampled in a trial of Ad26.COV2.S vaccine versus placebo. As DNA, the CDR3 is TGTGCCAGCAGCTTGGTCACCAGACGGGGGAATTCACCCCTCCACTTT. This gives the protein CASSLVTRRGNSPLHF.